These T cell receptor beta chains were read from a single sample in a study of STAT3 mutations in large granular lymphocyte leukemia. This table comes from immunoSEQ multiplex PCR, and its TCRdb copy is limited to in-frame clones, with some not included. In the table there are approximately 15,000 clones, over 85% of which are singletons. Sequencing was performed on peripheral blood mononuclear cells. The receptors were gathered from a man aged 40-55 years with T-cell large granular lymphocyte leukemia. Some clones in this sample may be carry-over from other donors' samples. The CDR3 runs from the conserved cysteine through the conserved F or W. Each record gives: J gene, V gene, CDR3 protein.

J gene: TRBJ2-7
V gene: TRBV7-9
CDR3 protein: CASSSTGRDHEQYF

J gene: TRBJ1-1
V gene: TRBV5-4
CDR3 protein: CASSRWGARTEAFF

J gene: TRBJ1-2
V gene: TRBV7-9
CDR3 protein: CASSPPWVEGYTF

J gene: TRBJ1-1
V gene: TRBV19
CDR3 protein: CASSSEDGGGTEAFF

J gene: TRBJ1-2
V gene: TRBV10-1
CDR3 protein: CASSPDREGYGYTF

J gene: TRBJ2-7
V gene: TRBV29-1
CDR3 protein: CSVETGETTYEQYF

J gene: TRBJ2-3
V gene: TRBV5-6
CDR3 protein: CASRTGTGSDTQYF

J gene: TRBJ2-4
V gene: TRBV7-9
CDR3 protein: CASMASGQDIQYF

J gene: TRBJ1-2
V gene: TRBV15
CDR3 protein: CATSRDRGRTGGYTF

J gene: TRBJ2-7
V gene: TRBV7-8
CDR3 protein: CASSLGSGSYEQYF